Each of the 4 T cell receptor beta chains below was sequenced from the same sample in a study of blood T cell repertoires in COVID-19. Data came from immunoSEQ multiplex PCR; TCRdb stores just in-frame clones and leaves some out. The sample has 280,000 or so clones; roughly 91% are singletons. Source material: PBMCs or T cells enriched from blood (not recorded which). The receptors stem from a woman between 50 and 59 years old who had been exposed to COVID-19.

V usage is TRBV4-1 and J usage is TRBJ1-2; TRBD1 is a possible D gene (6 bases). Germline CDR1 and CDR2: MGHRA and YSYEKL. V lost 1 base and J lost 7, with 16 bases in between. The CDR3 loop spans 15 amino acids. Here the CDR3 DNA reads TGCGCCAGCAGCCAAGCAGGGGTAGGTGGCAGTGGCTACACCTTC. Encoded protein: CASSQAGVGGSGYTF.

The chain carries TRBV3-1 (or the pseudogene TRBV3-2) and TRBJ2-5, with TRBD2 identical over 8 bases. Germline loops: CDR1 LGHDT, CDR2 YNNKEL (reference sequence). The length of the CDR3 is 16 residues. Unmatched junction bases numbered 11, after V lost 4 bases and J lost 4 bases. The DNA of the CDR3 is TGTGCCAGCAGCCCAAACTCGGGGGGGACTGGAGAGACCCAGTACTTC. Translated: CASSPNSGGTGETQYF.

This sequence joins TRBV18 and TRBJ2-2; 7 bases agree with TRBD1. The CDR3 spans 16 residues. From germline, CDR1 is KGHSH and CDR2 LQKENI. The junction had 5 bases not matched to a gene; V was cut back by 4 bases and J by 0 bases. The CDR3 DNA sequence: TGTGCCAGCTCACTTGGTGGGACAGCGAACACCGGGGAGCTGTTTTTT. Encoded protein: CASSLGGTANTGELFF.

This clone was seen a single time. This chain links TRBV6-5 with TRBJ2-7; weak D call: TRBD1 (5 bases). Germline-derived CDR1 and CDR2 are MNHEY and SVGAGI. The CDR3 totals 14 residues. Trimming left V 7 bases short and J 1 base short, with 14 bases between. CDR3 sequence reads: CASTIARTSYEQYF. CDR3 DNA sequence: TGTGCCAGCACCATTGCCCGGACATCCTACGAGCAGTACTTC.